The 9 T cell receptor beta chains in this list originate from one sample, sequenced in a study of control samples from healthy donors and cancer patients. Clones were read by immunoSEQ multiplex PCR, and TCRdb kept only the in-frame ones, dropping some. The data hold 45,000 to 60,000 clones, with more than 80% observed a single time. The specimen was PBMCs. All receptors derive from a man aged 25-45 years with colorectal cancer.

V usage is TRBV28 and J usage is TRBJ1-5; D might be TRBD1 (6 bases). With 6 bases removed from V and 7 bases from J, the gap between germline ends came to 16 bases. Germline-derived CDR1 and CDR2 are MDHEN and SYDVKM. The CDR3 is 14 amino acids. CDR3 in DNA: TGTGCCAGCAGCCAGCCCGAGGGGGGGCAGCCCCAGCATTTT. It is translated as CASSQPEGGQPQHF. Full variable domain (rest looked up from reference TRBV28 and TRBJ1-5): DVKVTQSSRYLVKRTGEKVFLECVQDMDHENMFWYRQDPGLGLRLIYFSYDVKMKEKGDIPEGYSVSREKKERFSLILESASTNQTSMYLCASSQPEGGQPQHFGDGTRLSIL.

The genes are TRBV18 and TRBJ2-7, with D perhaps matching TRBD1 or TRBD2 (6 bases each). CDR3 length: 17 amino acids. Per the germline V gene, CDR1 is KGHSH and CDR2 is LQKENI. Trimming left V 3 bases short and J 3 bases short, with 21 bases between. The DNA for the CDR3 is TGTGCCAGCTCACCGGTTAGGGGGAGACTAGATCTCTACGAGCAGTACTTC. Amino acids: CASSPVRGRLDLYEQYF.

The V call is TRBV12-3 or TRBV12-4, the J call TRBJ1-5, with D hard to call. Trimming left V 6 bases short and J 4 bases short, with 10 bases between. CDR3 size: 13 residues. In DNA, the CDR3 is TGTGCCAGCAGCGACAAAATAAATCAGCCCCAGCATTTT. Translation gives CASSDKINQPQHF.

The CDR3: CASSYHAGHISGNTIYF. The CDR3, as DNA: TGTGCCAGCAGTTACCACGCGGGACACATCTCTGGAAACACCATATATTTT. The chain has TRBV6-2 or TRBV6-3 and TRBJ1-3; D is perhaps TRBD1 (6 bases). The CDR3 runs 17 residues. In germline, CDR1 is MNHEY, CDR2 SVGEGT. The V and J ends lost 2 bases and 0 bases respectively, with 14 bases between them.

The V call is TRBV10-2, the J call TRBJ1-5; D gene ambiguous. Germline V lookup: CDR1 WSHSY, CDR2 SAAADI. The CDR3 totals 14 residues. V dropped 3 bases and J dropped 2 bases, with 8 bases sitting between them. DNA of the CDR3: TGCGCCAGCAGTGACGGGTCCCGCAATCAGCCCCAGCATTTT. Protein sequence: CASSDGSRNQPQHF.

The rearrangement uses TRBV24-1 and TRBJ2-2, with 9 positions matching TRBD2. Germline CDR1 reads KGHDR; CDR2 reads SFDVKD. V lost 1 base, J lost 0 bases, and 2 bases stayed unmatched. The CDR3 covers 17 residues. The CDR3 coding sequence is TGTGCCACCAGTGATTTTTCTAGCGGGGCGAACACCGGGGAGCTGTTTTTT. Amino acid sequence: CATSDFSSGANTGELFF.

The rearrangement joins TRBV9 to TRBJ2-3; D is uncertain. Germline lookup yields CDR1 SGDLS and CDR2 YYNGEE. The V and J ends lost 4 bases and 1 base respectively, with 7 bases between them. This CDR3 comprises 13 residues. The CDR3 loop is CASSLLGTDTQYF. CDR3 nucleotide sequence: TGTGCCAGCAGCCTCCTGGGCACAGATACGCAGTATTTT.

This clone was found once. This chain links TRBV5-5 with TRBJ1-2; D is ambiguous. The germline gives CDR1 SGHKS, CDR2 YYEKEE (reference sequence). The CDR3 covers 13 residues. Trimming shortened V by 0 bases and J by 4 bases, and 7 bases separated the two germline ends. The CDR3 DNA sequence: TGTGCCAGCAGCTTGGAGTCAGCCTATGGCTACACCTTC. Its protein is CASSLESAYGYTF.

The J gene is TRBJ2-2, the V gene TRBV4-3, with TRBD2 as a possible D gene (5 bases). CDR1 is LGHNA, CDR2 YSLEER, per germline. The CDR3 runs to 16 residues. V gave up 4 bases and J gave up 2 bases, with 14 bases separating them. CDR3 sequence reads: CASSLLAVVNTGELFF. As DNA, the CDR3 is TGCGCCAGCAGCCTCCTAGCTGTAGTTAACACCGGGGAGCTGTTTTTT.